This note documents a single T cell receptor (beta chain) sequence. What this receptor recognizes is not known. No much larger clonotype is one base removed from it; base qualities were not supplied. The data belong to a study of CD8 T cells in ankylosing spondylitis (dated by TCRdb to 2016 to 2017). With regard to the full study: The study set out to find disease-linked TCR variants by profiling T cell receptor beta repertoires in ankylosing spondylitis patients and healthy donors. Peripheral blood was sampled, and synovial fluid was additionally collected from ankylosing spondylitis patients. The whole study cohort included over a hundred healthy donors and 20 to 25 ankylosing spondylitis patients.

According to the germline V gene, CDR1 reads SGHTA and CDR2 reads FQGNSA. Reading from cysteine to phenylalanine, the CDR3 counts 13 amino acids. Only the CDR3 region is kept as DNA, spanning 39 bases read in frame from base 1. V is clipped by 3 bases and J by 3 bases, and the sequence between their germline boundaries is 9 bases long. The investigation overall reported the following: The disease-linked clones were reported as significantly enriched in matched synovial fluid samples from ankylosing spondylitis patients. A TCR beta motif of about 8 highly homologous amino acid variants appeared characteristic of blood from ankylosing spondylitis patients. The disease-linked clones showed a CD8+ phenotype and occurred at relatively low frequencies in peripheral blood. Some TCR beta motif variants had previously been reported in synovial fluid and blood of reactive arthritis patients, which suggested common disease-initiation mechanisms.

Sequencing took place on an Illumina HiSeq 2500. TCR beta libraries were prepared by quantitative 5'-RACE with molecular barcodes. In the source study's methods: A new computational method, built on a probabilistic model of VDJ rearrangement, was used to identify disease-linked TCR variants. The raw public data were reprocessed by TCRdb itself: fastp quality trimming at Q25, MiXCR clonotype calling, in-frame beta chains only. Rows merge per CDR3 protein into single entries with the most common DNA and genes. TCRdb, not the original authors, processed these V and J calls. The sample has more than 150,000 distinct CDR3 sequences on record, around 13% of them singletons. Jointly, the top ten make up approximately 15% of the sample.

This receptor was identified in a male donor with ankylosing spondylitis or in good health (not recorded which). The specimen was blood, either unsorted or a sorted T cell fraction (not recorded which). The chain links TRBV7-2 with TRBJ2-7; the D segment could be TRBD2, given 6 matching bases. The nucleotides are TGTGCCAGCAGCTTGGGGACTCTCTACGAGCAGTACTTC. This yields the protein CASSLGTLYEQYF.